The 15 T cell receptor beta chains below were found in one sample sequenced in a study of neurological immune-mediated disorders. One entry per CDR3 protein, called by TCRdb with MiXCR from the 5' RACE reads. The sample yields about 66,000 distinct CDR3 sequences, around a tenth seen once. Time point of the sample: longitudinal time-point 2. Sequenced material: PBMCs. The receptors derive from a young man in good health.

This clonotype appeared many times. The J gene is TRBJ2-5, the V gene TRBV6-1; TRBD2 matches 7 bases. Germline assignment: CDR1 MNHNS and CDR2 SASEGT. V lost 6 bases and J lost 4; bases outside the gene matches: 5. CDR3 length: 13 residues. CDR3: CASRETSPETQYF. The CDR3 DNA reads TGTGCCAGCAGGGAGACTAGCCCAGAGACCCAGTACTTC.

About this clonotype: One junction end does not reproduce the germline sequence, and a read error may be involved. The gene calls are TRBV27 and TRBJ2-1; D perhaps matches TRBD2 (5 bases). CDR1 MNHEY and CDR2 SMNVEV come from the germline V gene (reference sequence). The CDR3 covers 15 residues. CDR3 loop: CVSSTWTGSYNEQFF. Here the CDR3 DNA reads TGTGTCAGCAGCACCTGGACGGGGTCCTACAATGAGCAGTTCTTC.

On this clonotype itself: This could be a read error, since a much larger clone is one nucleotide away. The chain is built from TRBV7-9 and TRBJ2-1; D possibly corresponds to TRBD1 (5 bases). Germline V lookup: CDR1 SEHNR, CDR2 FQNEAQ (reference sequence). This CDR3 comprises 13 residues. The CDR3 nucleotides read TGTGCCAGCAGCGCACAGGCTTACAATGAGCGGTTCTTC. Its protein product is CASSAQAYNERFF.

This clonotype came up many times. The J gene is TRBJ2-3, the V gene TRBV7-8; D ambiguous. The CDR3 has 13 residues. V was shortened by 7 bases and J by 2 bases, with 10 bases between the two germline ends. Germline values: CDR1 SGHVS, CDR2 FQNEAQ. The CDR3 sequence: CASTSRATDTQYF. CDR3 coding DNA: TGTGCCAGCACCTCTAGGGCCACAGATACGCAGTATTTT.

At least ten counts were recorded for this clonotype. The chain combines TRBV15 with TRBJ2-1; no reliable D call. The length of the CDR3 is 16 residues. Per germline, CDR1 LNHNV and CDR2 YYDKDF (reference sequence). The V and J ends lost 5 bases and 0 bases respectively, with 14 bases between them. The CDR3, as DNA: TGTGCCACCAGCCCGCGAGACTCGAGCTCCTACAATGAGCAGTTCTTC. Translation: CATSPRDSSSYNEQFF.

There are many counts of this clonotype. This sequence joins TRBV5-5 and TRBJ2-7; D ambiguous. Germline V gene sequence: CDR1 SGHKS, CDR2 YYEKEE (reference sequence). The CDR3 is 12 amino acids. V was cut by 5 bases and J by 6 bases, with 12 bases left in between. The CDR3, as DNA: TGTGCCAGCAGGACGCCTACGGGCGAGCAGTACTTC. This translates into CASRTPTGEQYF.

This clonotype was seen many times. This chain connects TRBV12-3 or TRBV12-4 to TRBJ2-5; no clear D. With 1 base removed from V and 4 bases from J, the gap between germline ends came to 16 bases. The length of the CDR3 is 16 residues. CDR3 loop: CASSLVQELIGETQYF. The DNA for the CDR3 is TGTGCCAGCAGTTTAGTTCAGGAGTTGATAGGAGAGACCCAGTACTTC.

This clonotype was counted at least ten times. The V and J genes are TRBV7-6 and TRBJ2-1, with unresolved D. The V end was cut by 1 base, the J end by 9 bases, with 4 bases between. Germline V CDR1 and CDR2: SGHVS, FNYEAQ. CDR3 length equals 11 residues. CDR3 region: CASSLGPEQFF. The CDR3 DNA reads TGTGCCAGCAGCTTAGGGCCTGAGCAGTTCTTC.

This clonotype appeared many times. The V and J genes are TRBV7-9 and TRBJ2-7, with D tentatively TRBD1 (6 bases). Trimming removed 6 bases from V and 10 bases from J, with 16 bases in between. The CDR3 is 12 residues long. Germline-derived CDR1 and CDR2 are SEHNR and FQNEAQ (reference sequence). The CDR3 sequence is CASRQGLGVQYF. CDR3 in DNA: TGTGCCAGCAGACAGGGCCTAGGGGTTCAGTACTTC.

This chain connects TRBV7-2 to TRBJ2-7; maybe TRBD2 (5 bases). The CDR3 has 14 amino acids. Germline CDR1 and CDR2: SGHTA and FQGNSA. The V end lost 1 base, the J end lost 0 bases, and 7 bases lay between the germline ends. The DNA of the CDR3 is TGTGCCAGCAGCTTAGGGACTTACTCCTACGAGCAGTACTTC. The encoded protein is CASSLGTYSYEQYF.

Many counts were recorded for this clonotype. CDR3 nucleotide sequence: TGTGCCAGCAGCCCGGCCGCGGGCAGGGGGTCTGATGAGCAGTTCTTC. Its translation is CASSPAAGRGSDEQFF. This chain joins TRBV28 and TRBJ2-1; 7 positions agree with TRBD1. The CDR3 spans 16 residues. The germline gives CDR1 MDHEN, CDR2 SYDVKM. The J segment lost 8 bases and the V segment lost 6 bases, leaving 16 bases of the junction unmatched.

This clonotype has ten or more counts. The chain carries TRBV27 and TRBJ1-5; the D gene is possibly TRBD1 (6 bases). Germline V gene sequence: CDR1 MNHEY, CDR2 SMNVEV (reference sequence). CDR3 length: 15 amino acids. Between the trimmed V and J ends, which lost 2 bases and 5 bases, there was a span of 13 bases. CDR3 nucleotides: TGTGCCAGCAGTTTAACTAGAGGGGGGGATCAGCCCCAGCATTTT. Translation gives CASSLTRGGDQPQHF.

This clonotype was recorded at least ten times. The CDR3 sequence: CASSLTLHEQYF. The CDR3, as DNA: TGTGCCAGCAGCCTGACACTTCACGAGCAGTACTTC. V usage is TRBV14 and J usage is TRBJ2-7, with unresolved D. Trimming removed 4 bases from V and 5 bases from J, with 9 bases in between. Germline CDR1 and CDR2: SGHDN and FVKESK. There are 12 residues in the CDR3.

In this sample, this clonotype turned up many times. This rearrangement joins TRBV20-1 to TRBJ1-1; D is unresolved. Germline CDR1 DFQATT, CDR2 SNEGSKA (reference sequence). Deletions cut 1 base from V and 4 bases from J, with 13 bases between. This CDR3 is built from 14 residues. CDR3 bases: TGCAGTGCTAGAGGAAGTATTAGGACCACTGAAGCTTTCTTT. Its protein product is CSARGSIRTTEAFF.

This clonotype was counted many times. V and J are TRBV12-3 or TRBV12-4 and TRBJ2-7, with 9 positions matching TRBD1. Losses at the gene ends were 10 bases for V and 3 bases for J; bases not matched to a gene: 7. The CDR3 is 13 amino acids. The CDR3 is CAIARTGVYEQYF. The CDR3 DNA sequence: TGTGCCATCGCGAGGACAGGGGTCTACGAGCAGTACTTC.